Each of the 32 T cell receptor beta chains below was sequenced from the same sample in a study of molecular identifiers for immune sequencing clone quantification. One entry per CDR3 protein results from TCRdb running MiXCR on the PCR reads. The profile shows approximately 680,000 distinct CDR3 sequences, over 25% of them singletons. The sequencing sample was made of naive CD8+ T cells from blood, with Jurkat cell RNA spiked in. This sample's subset: FACS-sorted CD8+CD4-CCR7+CD45RA+ naive T cells. The receptors originated from a human donor in good health. Some libraries in this study had Jurkat cell RNA spiked in.

Ten or more counts support this clonotype. CDR3 sequence (DNA): TGTGCCAGCAGCCAAGATGGGACGGACTACGAGCAGTACTTC. It is translated as CASSQDGTDYEQYF. The V call is TRBV14, the J call TRBJ2-7; D may be TRBD1 or TRBD2 (5 bases each). V dropped 0 bases and J dropped 3 bases, with 9 bases sitting between them. In germline, CDR1 is SGHDN, CDR2 FVKESK. The CDR3 runs to 14 residues.

This clonotype was detected ten times or more. This chain links TRBV28 with TRBJ2-1; TRBD2 might be the D (6 bases). The V gene's germline CDR1 is MDHEN and CDR2 SYDVKM. Trimming removed 2 bases from V and 9 bases from J, with 17 bases in between. The CDR3 is 15 amino acids. CDR3 DNA: TGTGCCAGCAGTTTAGGGGAGTACTTGGAGGGTGAGCAGTTCTTC. Protein sequence: CASSLGEYLEGEQFF. Full variable domain (missing parts from reference TRBV28 and TRBJ2-1): DVKVTQSSRYLVKRTGEKVFLECVQDMDHENMFWYRQDPGLGLRLIYFSYDVKMKEKGDIPEGYSVSREKKERFSLILESASTNQTSMYLCASSLGEYLEGEQFFGPGTRLTVL.

This clonotype was recorded at least ten times. The chain carries TRBV28 and TRBJ2-3, with D unclear. This CDR3 is 15 amino acids long. Trimming shortened V by 3 bases and J by 0 bases, and 10 bases separated the two germline ends. Germline V gene sequence: CDR1 MDHEN, CDR2 SYDVKM. The chain's CDR3 is CASSFGPYSTDTQYF. In nucleotides, the CDR3 is TGTGCCAGCAGTTTTGGTCCTTATAGCACAGATACGCAGTATTTT.

This rearrangement joins TRBV10-2 to TRBJ2-1; 9 positions agree with TRBD2. This CDR3 is built from 16 residues. Per the germline V gene, CDR1 is WSHSY and CDR2 is SAAADI. J gave up 8 bases and V 0 bases, and 8 bases lay outside the gene matches. CDR3 nucleotide sequence: TGCGCCAGCAGTGAGTCGGGGGCGGGGGGGTGGTATGAGCAGTTCTTC. Translation gives CASSESGAGGWYEQFF.

Details on this clonotype: A read error is possible here, since a much larger clone lies one base away. The CDR3 ends on some other residue instead of the conserved phenylalanine or tryptophan, so this is likely a read error. This chain joins TRBV7-8 and TRBJ2-7, with unresolved D. There are 14 residues in the CDR3. Deletions cut 5 bases from V and 3 bases from J, with 14 bases between. Germline assignment: CDR1 SGHVS and CDR2 FQNEAQ. CDR3 in amino acids: CASSPNVVVYEQYL. In nucleotides, the CDR3 is TGTGCCAGCAGCCCCAATGTAGTTGTCTACGAGCAGTACCTC.

This clonotype appeared many times. The V call is TRBV7-9, the J call TRBJ2-7; maybe TRBD2 (6 bases). The germline V gene encodes CDR1 SEHNR and CDR2 FQNEAQ (reference sequence). The V end lost 4 bases, the J end lost 5 bases, and 15 bases lay between the germline ends. The CDR3 sequence is 14 residues long. This CDR3 reads CASSSGGVAHEQYF. The DNA for the CDR3 is TGTGCCAGCAGCTCAGGAGGGGTAGCCCACGAGCAGTACTTC.

The chain's CDR3 is CASNSTGGHYEQYF. CDR3 DNA: TGTGCCAGCAACTCCACGGGAGGACACTACGAGCAGTACTTC. The chain employs TRBV7-8 and TRBJ2-7, with 7 bases matching TRBD2. There are 14 residues in the CDR3. The ends lost 7 bases at V and 3 bases at J; junction bases unmatched: 9. The germline CDR1 and CDR2 sequences are SGHVS and FQNEAQ.

This clonotype was seen many times. CDR3 sequence: CASSSGQGMETQYF. CDR3 sequence (DNA): TGTGCCAGCAGCTCCGGACAGGGGATGGAGACCCAGTACTTC. The V gene is TRBV11-3, the J gene TRBJ2-5; 9 nucleotides agree with TRBD1. J gave up 5 bases and V 4 bases, and 5 bases lay outside the gene matches. In germline, CDR1 is SGHNT, CDR2 YENEEA. The CDR3 loop spans 14 amino acids.

Concerning this clonotype: With a much larger clone just one base away, this may be a read error. The V call is TRBV12-3 or TRBV12-4, the J call TRBJ2-3, with D possibly matching TRBD2 (6 bases). This CDR3 region has 17 residues. CDR3 amino acids: CASSGGPAGYSTDTQCF. CDR3 DNA sequence: TGTGCCAGCAGTGGAGGGCCGGCGGGTTATAGCACAGATACGCAGTGTTTT.

This clonotype has a handful of counts. The rearrangement uses TRBV7-9 and TRBJ2-1; perhaps TRBD2 as D (6 bases). The CDR3 sequence is 16 residues long. V lost 1 base and J 0 bases, leaving 10 bases between the germline ends. Germline V gene lookup returns CDR1 SEHNR and CDR2 FQNEAQ (reference sequence). The CDR3 protein is CASSLVAADSYNEQFF. In DNA form, the CDR3 reads TGTGCCAGCAGCTTAGTAGCGGCCGACTCCTACAATGAGCAGTTCTTC.

The rearrangement joins TRBV11-2 to TRBJ2-7, with D uncertain. V lost 5 bases to trimming and J lost 6 bases, with 11 bases between them. The CDR3 consists of 12 residues. Germline values: CDR1 SGHAT, CDR2 FQNNGV. The CDR3 loop reads CASSPRLSEQYF. The CDR3 DNA is TGTGCCAGCAGCCCAAGATTGTCCGAGCAGTACTTC.

The table lists this clonotype with many counts. One end of the junction is discordant with germline, which a read error may explain. The chain joins TRBV2 to TRBJ2-5, with D uncertain. Germline V lookup: CDR1 SNHLY, CDR2 FYNNEI. This CDR3 has 17 residues. The CDR3 bases are TGTGCCAGCAGGGAAGGTTCAATAGGTCGGAACCAAGAGACCCAGTACTTC. This translates into CASREGSIGRNQETQYF.

The table lists this clonotype with many counts. J is TRBJ2-2 and V is TRBV28; D unresolved. CDR3 length equals 13 residues. Germline V lookup: CDR1 MDHEN, CDR2 SYDVKM. Trimming took 3 bases from V and 3 from J, leaving 5 bases between them. CDR3 sequence (DNA): TGTGCCAGCAGTTTCCGGGACACCGGGGAGCTGTTTTTT. The encoded protein is CASSFRDTGELFF.

This clonotype has ten or more counts. The chain couples TRBV12-3 or TRBV12-4 to TRBJ1-6; TRBD1 aligns across 8 bases. The CDR3 is 15 residues long. The J segment lost 5 bases and the V segment lost 6 bases, leaving 6 bases of the junction unmatched. The CDR3 DNA sequence: TGTGCCAGCAGAGAAATGACAGGGGATAATTCACCCCTCCACTTT. This translates into CASREMTGDNSPLHF.

This clonotype has more than one count but fewer than ten. The chain uses TRBV6-2 or TRBV6-3 and TRBJ2-1, with 7 bases fitting TRBD2. The CDR3 loop spans 14 amino acids. Germline CDR1 MNHEY, CDR2 SVGEGT. V trimming: 6 bases; J trimming: 16 bases; junction bases outside the gene matches: 18. The CDR3 sequence: CASSQHKLAPGEFF. The DNA for the CDR3 is TGTGCCAGCAGCCAACACAAACTAGCGCCGGGGGAATTCTTC.

This clonotype has only a few counts. The rearrangement joins TRBV30 to TRBJ1-1, with TRBD1 matching 8 bases. Per germline, CDR1 GTSNPN and CDR2 SVGIG (reference sequence). The CDR3 has 13 amino acids. With 3 bases clipped from V and 4 bases from J, the junction kept 4 bases outside the gene matches. The CDR3, as DNA: TGTGCCTGGAGCCTAGGGACAGGCACTGAAGCTTTCTTT. Its protein is CAWSLGTGTEAFF.

This clonotype was recorded a few times. The V gene is TRBV7-9, the J gene TRBJ2-1; 8 nucleotides line up with TRBD1. V was pared by 1 base and J by 8 bases, with 1 base of the junction left unmatched. CDR1 and CDR2 from the germline V gene are SEHNR and FQNEAQ (reference sequence). CDR3 size: 13 residues. The CDR3 coding sequence is TGTGCCAGCAGCTTAGTGGGACAGGATGAGCAGTTCTTC. This translates into CASSLVGQDEQFF.

Comments on this clonotype: As the CDR3 is not closed by the conserved phenylalanine or tryptophan, this likely results from a read error. The chain has TRBV12-3 or TRBV12-4 and TRBJ2-3; 11 bases agree with TRBD2. The CDR3 spans 17 residues. After removal of 4 bases from V and 5 bases from J, the junction contained 11 bases not matched to a gene. Here the CDR3 DNA reads TGTGCCAGCAGTTCCACTATAGCGGGGGGGCCAAGAGATACGCAGTATATT. This encodes CASSSTIAGGPRDTQYI.

Concerning this clonotype: Since a much larger clone is just one base distant, this may be a read error. The gene calls are TRBV7-8 and TRBJ2-2; possible D gene TRBD2, 5 bases. Germline V gene data show CDR1 as SGHVS and CDR2 as FQNEAQ. The length of the CDR3 is 17 residues. V was pared by 7 bases and J by 6 bases, with 24 bases between. CDR3 sequence reads: CASIPESVRVSAGELFF. Here the CDR3 DNA reads TGTGCCAGCATCCCTGAGTCTGTGCGGGTTTCGGCCGGGGAGCTGTTTTTT.

Points on this clonotype: A much bigger clone sits one base away, suggesting this may be a read error. This chain links TRBV24-1 with TRBJ2-2; either TRBD1 or TRBD2 may supply D (5 bases each). CDR1 is KGHDR, CDR2 SFDVKD, per germline. This CDR3 has 18 residues. The CDR3 DNA sequence: TGTGCCACCAGTTCCCCCTGGTTGGGGACGGCGAACACCGGGGAGCTGTCTTTT. Encoded protein: CATSSPWLGTANTGELSF.

This clonotype was counted ten times or more. This sequence joins TRBV18 and TRBJ1-5, with D unclear. CDR1 is KGHSH and CDR2 is LQKENI in the germline V gene. The V end lost 4 bases, the J end lost 5 bases, and 18 bases lay between the germline ends. The CDR3 has 16 residues. CDR3 bases: TGTGCCAGCTCACGAAAGGAGCATTCGGGCTATCAGCCCCAGCATTTT. Protein product: CASSRKEHSGYQPQHF.

As concerns this clonotype: One base away lies a much larger clone, so this may be a sequencing read error. The V and J genes are TRBV6-5 and TRBJ1-5; D not certain. The germline CDR1 and CDR2 sequences are MNHEY and SVGAGI. This CDR3 is built from 13 residues. Between the trimmed V and J ends, which lost 0 bases and 6 bases, there was a span of 6 bases. This CDR3 reads CASSYSHCQPQHF. In DNA, the CDR3 is TGTGCCAGCAGTTACTCCCATTGTCAGCCCCAGCATTTT.

In this sample, this clonotype turned up many times. The CDR3 protein is CASSPTGVEAFF. The CDR3 DNA sequence: TGTGCCAGCAGCCCGACCGGGGTTGAAGCTTTCTTT. The rearrangement uses TRBV7-9 and TRBJ1-1; D is ambiguous. This CDR3 spans 12 amino acids. Trimming stripped 5 bases from V and 7 bases from J, with 11 bases between. From germline, CDR1 is SEHNR and CDR2 FQNEAQ (reference sequence).

A note on this clonotype: Relative to the germline gene, one junction end is altered; a read error may explain this. This chain connects TRBV28 to TRBJ2-1; no clear D gene. CDR1 is MDHEN, CDR2 SYDVKM, per germline. The CDR3 runs to 11 residues. The CDR3 protein is CASTQDNGQFF. The CDR3 bases are TGTGCCAGCACCCAAGACAATGGGCAGTTCTTC.

This clonotype was found many times. The chain links TRBV20-1 to TRBJ2-7; D may be TRBD2 (6 bases). Deletions cut 3 bases from V and 1 base from J, with 10 bases between. The CDR3 is 13 residues long. Germline-derived CDR1 and CDR2 are DFQATT and SNEGSKA (reference sequence). CDR3: CSARSSESYEQYF. The CDR3 bases are TGCAGTGCTAGGTCTAGCGAGTCCTACGAGCAGTACTTC.

This clonotype was detected ten times or more. This chain connects TRBV11-2 to TRBJ1-1, with a possible D match to TRBD1 (5 bases). V gave up 1 base and J gave up 0 bases, with 12 bases separating them. The CDR3 runs 16 residues. Germline CDR1 SGHAT, CDR2 FQNNGV. The CDR3 loop is CASSLVPAGLNTEAFF. The CDR3 DNA reads as TGTGCCAGCAGCTTAGTGCCGGCAGGGCTGAACACTGAAGCTTTCTTT.

This clonotype was seen ten or more times. This chain links TRBV5-1 with TRBJ2-7, with D perhaps matching TRBD1 or TRBD2 (5 bases each). The CDR3 loop spans 15 amino acids. The germline CDR1 and CDR2 sequences are SGHRS and YFSETQ. Trimming shortened V by 5 bases and J by 1 base, and 16 bases separated the two germline ends. CDR3 DNA sequence: TGCGCCAGCAGTGAGGGACCGACCACATCCTACGAGCAGTACTTC. Amino acids: CASSEGPTTSYEQYF.

With respect to this clonotype: A junction end diverges from the germline sequence, so it may reflect a read error. The rearrangement uses TRBV6-6 and TRBJ1-1, with D possibly TRBD1 on 5 matching bases. This CDR3 region has 13 residues. Germline V gene data show CDR1 as MNHNY and CDR2 as SVGAGI (reference sequence). DNA of the CDR3: TGTGCCAGTCAGAACAGATTGGACACTAAAGCTTTCTTT. Translated: CASQNRLDTKAFF.

The rearrangement links TRBV7-2 to TRBJ2-1, with 14 bases fitting TRBD2. This CDR3 contains 15 residues. Germline-derived CDR1 and CDR2 are SGHTA and FQGNSA. Trimming removed 3 bases from V and 7 bases from J; junction bases left unmatched: 2. CDR3 loop: CASSFGTSGRNEQFF. CDR3 in DNA: TGTGCCAGCAGCTTCGGGACTAGCGGGAGAAATGAGCAGTTCTTC.

This clonotype was counted many times. J is TRBJ2-1 and V is TRBV11-2; 8 bases agree with TRBD1. This CDR3 is 15 amino acids long. V lost 4 bases to trimming and J lost 5 bases; unmatched junction nucleotides: 7. CDR1 is SGHAT and CDR2 is FQNNGV in the germline V gene. The CDR3 reads CASSSPGQVDNEQFF. Written as DNA, the CDR3 is TGTGCCAGCAGCTCCCCGGGACAGGTGGACAATGAGCAGTTCTTC.

This clonotype was seen only a few times. This chain connects TRBV30 to TRBJ2-3; D remains unclear. Between the trimmed V and J ends, which lost 2 bases and 2 bases, there was a span of 11 bases. CDR1 is GTSNPN and CDR2 is SVGIG in the germline V gene (reference sequence). The CDR3 spans 14 residues. This CDR3 reads CAWSTIGITDTQYF. The CDR3 region has the DNA TGTGCCTGGAGTACTATAGGGATCACAGATACGCAGTATTTT.

This clonotype was recorded a few times. The CDR3 nucleotides are TGTGCCAGCTCACCTGAAAGGAATGAAGCTTTCTTT. Translating it yields CASSPERNEAFF. V gene TRBV18 combines with J gene TRBJ1-1; D is undetermined. Looked up from germline, CDR1 is KGHSH and CDR2 is LQKENI. This CDR3 contains 12 residues. Trimming stripped 3 bases from V and 7 bases from J, with 9 bases between.